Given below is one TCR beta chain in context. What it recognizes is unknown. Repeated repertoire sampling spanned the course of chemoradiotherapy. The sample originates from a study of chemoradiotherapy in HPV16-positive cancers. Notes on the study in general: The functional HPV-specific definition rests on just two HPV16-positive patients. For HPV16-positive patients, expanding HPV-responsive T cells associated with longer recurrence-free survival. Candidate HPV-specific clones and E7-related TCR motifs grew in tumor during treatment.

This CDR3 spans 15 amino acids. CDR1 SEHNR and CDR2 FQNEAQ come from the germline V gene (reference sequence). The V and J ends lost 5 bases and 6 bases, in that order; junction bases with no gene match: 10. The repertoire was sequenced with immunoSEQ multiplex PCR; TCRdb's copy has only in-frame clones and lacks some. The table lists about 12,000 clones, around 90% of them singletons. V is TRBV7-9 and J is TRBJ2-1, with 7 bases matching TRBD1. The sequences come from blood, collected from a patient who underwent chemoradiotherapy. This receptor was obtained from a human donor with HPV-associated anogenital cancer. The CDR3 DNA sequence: TGTGCCAGCAGCCTCCAGACAGGGACAGTCAATGAGCAGTTCTTC. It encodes CASSLQTGTVNEQFF. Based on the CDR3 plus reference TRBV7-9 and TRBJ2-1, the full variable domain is DTGVSQNPRHKITKRGQNVTFRCDPISEHNRLYWYRQTLGQGPEFLTYFQNEAQLEKSRLLSDRFSAERPKGSFSTLEIQRTEQGDSAMYLCASSLQTGTVNEQFFGPGTRLTVL.